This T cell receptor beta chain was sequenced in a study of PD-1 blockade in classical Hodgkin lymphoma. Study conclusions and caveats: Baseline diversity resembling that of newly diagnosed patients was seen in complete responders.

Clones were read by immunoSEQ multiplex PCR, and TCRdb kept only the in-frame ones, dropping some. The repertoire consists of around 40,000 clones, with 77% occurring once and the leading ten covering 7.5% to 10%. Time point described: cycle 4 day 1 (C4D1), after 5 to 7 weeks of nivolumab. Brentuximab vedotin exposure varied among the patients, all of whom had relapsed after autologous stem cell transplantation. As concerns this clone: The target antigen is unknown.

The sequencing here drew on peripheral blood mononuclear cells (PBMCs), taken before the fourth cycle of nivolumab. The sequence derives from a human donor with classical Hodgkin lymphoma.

DNA for the CDR3: TGCGCCAGCAGCTTAAAATCGGCGAGGGACTATGGCTACACCTTC. It encodes CASSLKSARDYGYTF. The chain links TRBV5-1 to TRBJ1-2; D gene uncertain. The CDR3 runs 15 residues. V was trimmed by 2 bases and J by 3 bases, leaving 14 bases between them. Germline CDR1 reads SGHRS; CDR2 reads YFSETQ.